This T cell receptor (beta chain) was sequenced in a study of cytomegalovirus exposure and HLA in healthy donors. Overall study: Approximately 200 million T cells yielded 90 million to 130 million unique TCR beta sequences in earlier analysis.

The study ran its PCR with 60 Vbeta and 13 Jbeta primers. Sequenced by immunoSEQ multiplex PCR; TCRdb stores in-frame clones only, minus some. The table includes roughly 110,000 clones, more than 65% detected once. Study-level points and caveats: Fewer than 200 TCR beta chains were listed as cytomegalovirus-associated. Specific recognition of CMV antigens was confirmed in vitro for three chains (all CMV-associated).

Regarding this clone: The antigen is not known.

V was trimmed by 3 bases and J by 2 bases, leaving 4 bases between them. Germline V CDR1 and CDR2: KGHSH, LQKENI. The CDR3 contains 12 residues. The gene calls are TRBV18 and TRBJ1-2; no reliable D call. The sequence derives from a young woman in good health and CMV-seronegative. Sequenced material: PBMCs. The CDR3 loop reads CASSPENYGYTF. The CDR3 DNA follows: TGTGCCAGCTCACCTGAGAACTATGGCTACACCTTC.